This T cell receptor beta chain was captured by sequencing in a study of CD8 T cells in ankylosing spondylitis. General observations from the study: A CD8+ phenotype characterized the disease-linked clones, which were relatively rare in peripheral blood. In ankylosing spondylitis blood, a motif of eight highly homologous TCR beta variants appeared characteristic.

Quantitative 5'-RACE with molecular barcodes was used to make the TCR beta libraries. TCRdb independently ran MiXCR on the 5' RACE reads; one entry per CDR3 protein. The sample has 200,000 to 250,000 distinct CDR3 sequences, around 11% seen once. CDR3 length: 15 residues. The V segment lost 3 bases and the J segment 1 base; nucleotides outside the gene matches: 3. Germline V CDR1 and CDR2: KGHDR, SFDVKD. This clonotype was detected ten times or more. The antigen is unknown. The sequencing input was blood, either unsorted or a sorted T cell fraction (not recorded which). This clonotype originated in a male donor with ankylosing spondylitis or in good health (not recorded which). V usage is TRBV24-1 and J usage is TRBJ2-5; 8 nucleotides line up with TRBD1. CDR3 DNA sequence: TGTGCCACCAGTGATCGGGGACAGGCCCAAGAGACCCAGTACTTC. Translation gives CATSDRGQAQETQYF.